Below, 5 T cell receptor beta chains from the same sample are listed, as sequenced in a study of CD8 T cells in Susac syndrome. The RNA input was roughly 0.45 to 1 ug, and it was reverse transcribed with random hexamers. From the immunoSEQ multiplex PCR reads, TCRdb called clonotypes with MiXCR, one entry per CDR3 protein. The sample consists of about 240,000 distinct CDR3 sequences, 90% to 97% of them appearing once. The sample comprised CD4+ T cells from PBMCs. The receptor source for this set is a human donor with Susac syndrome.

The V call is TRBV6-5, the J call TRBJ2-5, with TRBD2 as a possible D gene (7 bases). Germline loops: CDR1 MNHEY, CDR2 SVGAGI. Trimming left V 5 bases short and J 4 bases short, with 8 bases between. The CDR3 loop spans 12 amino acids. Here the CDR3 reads CASSRGAETQYF. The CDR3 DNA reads TGTGCCAGCAGTCGGGGGGCAGAGACCCAGTACTTC.

CDR3 DNA sequence: TGCAGCGTTGCGGGCACCTACAATGAGCAGTTCTTC. Its protein product is CSVAGTYNEQFF. The chain links TRBV29-1 to TRBJ2-1; unclear D gene. Trimming took 4 bases from V and 2 from J, leaving 6 bases between them. Germline V lookup: CDR1 SQVTM, CDR2 ANQGSEA. This CDR3 has 12 residues.

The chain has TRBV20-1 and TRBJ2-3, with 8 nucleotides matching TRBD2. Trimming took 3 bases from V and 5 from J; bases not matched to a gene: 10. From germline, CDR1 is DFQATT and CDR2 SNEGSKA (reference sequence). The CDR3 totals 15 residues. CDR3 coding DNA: TGCAGTGCTAGGGAGATCGGGAGGGGTCTAGATACGCAGTATTTT. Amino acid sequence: CSAREIGRGLDTQYF.

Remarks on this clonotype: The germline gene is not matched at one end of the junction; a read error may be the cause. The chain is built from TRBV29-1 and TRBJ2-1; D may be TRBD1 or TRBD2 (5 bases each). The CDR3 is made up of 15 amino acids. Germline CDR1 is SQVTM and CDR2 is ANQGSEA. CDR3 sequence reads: CSVEEGTADYTEQFF. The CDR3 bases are TGCAGCGTTGAAGAGGGGACGGCCGATTACACTGAGCAGTTCTTC.

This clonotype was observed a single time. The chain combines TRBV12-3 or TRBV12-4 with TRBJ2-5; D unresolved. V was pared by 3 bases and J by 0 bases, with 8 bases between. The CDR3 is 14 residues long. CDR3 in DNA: TGTGCCAGCAGTTTTAACCAGTACCAAGAGACCCAGTACTTC. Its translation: CASSFNQYQETQYF.